Described below is a single TCR beta chain sequence and its context. This specimen comes from a study of blood T cell repertoires in COVID-19. For the study at large: In each case, the material was cDNA or gDNA derived from T cells, B-cell-depleted T cells, or PBMCs.

Residents of approximately 25 US areas, aged about 18 to 95 years, made up the participants. Clones were read by immunoSEQ multiplex PCR, and TCRdb kept only the in-frame ones, dropping some. The table shows about 210,000 clones, with roughly 91% occurring only once. Looked up from germline, CDR1 is MGHRA and CDR2 is YSYEKL. The CDR3 covers 17 residues. V lost 0 bases and J 3 bases, leaving 15 bases between the germline ends. J is TRBJ2-4 and V is TRBV4-1; D may be TRBD2 (6 bases). Material for sequencing was PBMCs or T cells enriched from blood (not recorded which). The sequence was obtained from a man in his thirties or forties in a cohort exposed to, infected with or recovered from COVID-19 (not recorded which). Here the CDR3 DNA reads TGCGCCAGCAGCCAAGATCGGACCGGGGGTGACAAAAACATTCAGTACTTC. It codes for CASSQDRTGGDKNIQYF.